Described below is a single TCR beta chain sequence and its context. The CDR3 has 15 residues. Trimming removed 6 bases at V and 4 bases at J, with 18 bases between. The germline V gene has CDR1 KGHSH and CDR2 LQKENI. This sample was included in a study of blood T cell repertoires in COVID-19. Study overall: In each case, the material was cDNA or gDNA derived from T cells, B-cell-depleted T cells, or PBMCs.

Study processing details: How many nucleated cells were present was estimated from reference gene primer amplification. Method: immunoSEQ multiplex PCR; TCRdb's copy keeps in-frame clones and lacks some. V and J calls and clone size are as listed in that table; D and trimming were resolved from the DNA. Of over 60,000 clones listed, about 80% were seen once; the top ten hold around a sixth. The clonotype originates from a human donor in a cohort sampled during active COVID-19. The chain recombines TRBV18 with TRBJ1-2; D possibly corresponds to TRBD1 (6 bases). The specimen sequenced was peripheral blood. CDR3 sequence reads: CASSPNQGSSYGYTF. The DNA of the CDR3 is TGTGCCAGCTCCCCGAATCAGGGGTCCTCCTATGGCTACACCTTC.